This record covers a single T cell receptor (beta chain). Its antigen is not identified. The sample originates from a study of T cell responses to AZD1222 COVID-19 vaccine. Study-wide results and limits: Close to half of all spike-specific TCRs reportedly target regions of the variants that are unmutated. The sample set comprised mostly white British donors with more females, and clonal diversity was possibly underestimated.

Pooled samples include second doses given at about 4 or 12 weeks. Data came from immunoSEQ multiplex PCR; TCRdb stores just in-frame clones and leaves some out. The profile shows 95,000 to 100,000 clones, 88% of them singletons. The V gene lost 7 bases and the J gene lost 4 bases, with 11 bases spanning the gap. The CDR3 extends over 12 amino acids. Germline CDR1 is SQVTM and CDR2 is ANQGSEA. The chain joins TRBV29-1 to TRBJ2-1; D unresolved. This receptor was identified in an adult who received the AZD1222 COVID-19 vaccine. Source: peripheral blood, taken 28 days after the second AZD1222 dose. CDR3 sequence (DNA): TGCAGCGCCGAGGAAGCGTACAATGAGCAGTTCTTC. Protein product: CSAEEAYNEQFF.